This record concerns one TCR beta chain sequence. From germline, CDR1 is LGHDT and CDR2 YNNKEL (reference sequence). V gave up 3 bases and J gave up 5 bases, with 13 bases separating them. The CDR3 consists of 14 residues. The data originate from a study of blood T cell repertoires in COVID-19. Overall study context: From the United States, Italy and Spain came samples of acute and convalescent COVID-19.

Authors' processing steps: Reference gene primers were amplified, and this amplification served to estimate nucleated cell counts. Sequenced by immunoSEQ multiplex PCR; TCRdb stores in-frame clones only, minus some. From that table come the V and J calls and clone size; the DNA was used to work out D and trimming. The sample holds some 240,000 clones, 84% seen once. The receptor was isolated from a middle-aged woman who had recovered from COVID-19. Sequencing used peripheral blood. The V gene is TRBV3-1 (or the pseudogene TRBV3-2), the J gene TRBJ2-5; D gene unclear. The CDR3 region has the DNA TGTGCCAGCAGCCACCTTAGAGGATGGGAGACCCAGTACTTC. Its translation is CASSHLRGWETQYF.